The 15 T cell receptor beta chains below come from one sample, sequenced in a study of T cells in Graves' hyperthyroidism and ophthalmopathy. Researchers amplified the TCR beta CDR3 regions from RNA transcripts. In the first-round RT-PCR of the TCR CDR3, the HTBI primer set was used. TCRdb independently ran MiXCR on the multiplex PCR reads; one entry per CDR3 protein. The sample contains about 500,000 distinct CDR3 sequences, around an eighth of which appear only once. Input material: blood. The receptors shown here come from a woman aged 18-29 years with Graves' hyperthyroidism.

A note on this clonotype: A single base separates this from a much larger clone, so it may be a read error. The chain links TRBV5-1 to TRBJ2-3; no reliable D call. Germline V gene data show CDR1 as SGHRS and CDR2 as YFSETQ. V was shortened by 4 bases and J by 1 base, with 10 bases between the two germline ends. CDR3 length: 14 residues. The CDR3 DNA reads as TGCGCCAGCAGCCCTATGGTGGGCACAGATACGCAGTATTTT. Amino acids: CASSPMVGTDTQYF.

There are many counts of this clonotype. The V gene is TRBV20-1, the J gene TRBJ1-5; no firm D call. The CDR3 contains 14 residues. The germline gives CDR1 DFQATT, CDR2 SNEGSKA (reference sequence). V lost 4 bases and J lost 7, with 17 bases in between. The CDR3 bases are TGCAGTGCTAACGATGGACCGCGCCGGCAGCCCCAGCATTTT. This codes for CSANDGPRRQPQHF.

In its sample, this clonotype was seen a few times. Just one base apart from a much larger clone, this may be a read error. V and J are TRBV11-3 and TRBJ2-3; 7 bases are a match to TRBD2. Germline-derived CDR1 and CDR2 are SGHNT and YENEEA. The CDR3 is 16 amino acids. Here the CDR3 reads CARSFYAGVSADTQYF. As DNA, the CDR3 is TGTGCCCGCAGCTTTTATGCGGGAGTATCGGCAGATACGCAGTATTTT.

With regard to this clonotype: One end of the junction varies from germline; a read error may be responsible. V gene TRBV13 combines with J gene TRBJ1-4, with 9 bases lining up with TRBD1. The germline V gene has CDR1 PRHDT and CDR2 FYEKMQ (reference sequence). The CDR3 runs 16 residues. CDR3 residues: CASSVGVRTGVEKLFF. CDR3 sequence (DNA): TGTGCCAGCAGCGTAGGGGTTCGGACAGGGGTCGAAAAACTGTTTTTT.

With respect to this clonotype: A much larger clone is a single base away; this may be a read error. The V gene is TRBV19, the J gene TRBJ1-5; D remains unclear. Trimming removed 5 bases from V and 0 bases from J, with 11 bases in between. Germline values: CDR1 LNHDA, CDR2 SQIVND (reference sequence). The CDR3 length is 15 residues. The CDR3 coding sequence is TGTGCCAGTAGTTCTTTTCAGAGTAGCAATCAGCCCCAGCATTTT. This encodes CASSSFQSSNQPQHF.

This clonotype occurred many times. The V and J genes are TRBV19 and TRBJ2-2, with D tentatively TRBD2 (5 bases). The V end was cut by 1 base, the J end by 2 bases, with 8 bases between. The CDR3 runs 15 residues. Looked up from germline, CDR1 is LNHDA and CDR2 is SQIVND (reference sequence). The CDR3 coding sequence is TGTGCCAGTAGTATAGCGGGGTACAACACCGGGGAGCTGTTTTTT. Residues: CASSIAGYNTGELFF.

The gene calls are TRBV29-1 and TRBJ1-6, with D tentatively TRBD1 (6 bases). Germline V CDR1 and CDR2: SQVTM, ANQGSEA. Trimming left V 4 bases short and J 5 bases short, with 9 bases between. The CDR3 is made up of 13 amino acids. DNA of the CDR3: TGCAGCGTTGGGACAGACCATAATTCACCCCTCCACTTT. Translated, it gives CSVGTDHNSPLHF.

This clonotype occurred many times. The chain has TRBV12-3 or TRBV12-4 and TRBJ2-3; no clear D gene. This CDR3 spans 12 amino acids. Deletions cut 7 bases from V and 4 bases from J, with 9 bases between. The CDR3 region has the DNA TGTGCCAGCAAGCTCGTAGCAGATACGCAGTATTTT. This gives the protein CASKLVADTQYF.

This clonotype was seen repeatedly, ten times or more. This chain uses TRBV19 with TRBJ1-4; no reliable D call. V lost 3 bases to trimming and J lost 5 bases, with 10 bases between them. This CDR3 contains 14 residues. Germline V lookup: CDR1 LNHDA, CDR2 SQIVND (reference sequence). The CDR3 spells CASSIRGGNEKLFF. CDR3 nucleotide sequence: TGTGCCAGTAGTATCCGAGGCGGAAATGAAAAACTGTTTTTT.

This chain uses TRBV29-1 with TRBJ2-2; perhaps TRBD2 as D (6 bases). V lost 4 bases, J lost 3 bases, and 9 bases lay in between. CDR1 and CDR2 from the germline V gene are SQVTM and ANQGSEA. The CDR3 spans 13 residues. CDR3 nucleotides: TGCAGCGTTGGGAGCGGGTACACCGGGGAGCTGTTTTTT. This gives the protein CSVGSGYTGELFF.

The chain uses TRBV6-2 or TRBV6-3 and TRBJ1-2; D is undetermined. Germline values: CDR1 MNHEY, CDR2 SVGEGT. The CDR3 contains 16 residues. Trimming shortened V by 5 bases and J by 4 bases, and 20 bases separated the two germline ends. The CDR3 bases are TGTGCCAGCAGTACCCCGTTTGCGGCCCCGGGCTATGGCTACACCTTC. Its protein product is CASSTPFAAPGYGYTF.

This clonotype was observed at least ten times. J is TRBJ2-7 and V is TRBV2; D is ambiguous. CDR1 and CDR2 from the germline V gene are SNHLY and FYNNEI. This CDR3 spans 11 amino acids. Trimming took off 10 bases at V and 3 bases at J, with 10 bases between the two ends. As DNA, the CDR3 is TGTGCCACCGCCTCCGACTACGAGCAGTACGTC. Protein sequence: CATASDYEQYV.

This clonotype was recorded at least ten times. The V and J genes are TRBV7-9 and TRBJ2-1, with D perhaps matching TRBD1 (6 bases). The V gene's germline CDR1 is SEHNR and CDR2 FQNEAQ (reference sequence). The CDR3 contains 14 residues. V lost 2 bases, J lost 8 bases, and 13 bases lay in between. The CDR3 loop is CASSLSTGLHEQFF. The DNA for the CDR3 is TGTGCCAGCAGCTTAAGCACAGGGTTGCATGAGCAGTTCTTC.

In this sample, this clonotype turned up many times. The rearrangement links TRBV10-3 to TRBJ1-2; D unresolved. Germline lookup yields CDR1 ENHRY and CDR2 SYGVKD. Trimming stripped 0 bases from V and 9 bases from J, with 8 bases between. The CDR3 is 12 amino acids. The CDR3 reads CAISESRSSYTF. As DNA, the CDR3 is TGTGCCATCAGTGAGTCGAGGAGCAGCTACACCTTC.

The chain joins TRBV7-2 to TRBJ1-5; weak D call: TRBD1 (6 bases). The V end was cut by 6 bases, the J end by 6 bases, with 15 bases between. Germline values: CDR1 SGHTA, CDR2 FQGNSA. The CDR3 has 14 amino acids. The CDR3 region is CASSSQGGGQPQHF. The CDR3 bases are TGTGCCAGCAGTTCACAGGGCGGGGGTCAGCCCCAGCATTTT.